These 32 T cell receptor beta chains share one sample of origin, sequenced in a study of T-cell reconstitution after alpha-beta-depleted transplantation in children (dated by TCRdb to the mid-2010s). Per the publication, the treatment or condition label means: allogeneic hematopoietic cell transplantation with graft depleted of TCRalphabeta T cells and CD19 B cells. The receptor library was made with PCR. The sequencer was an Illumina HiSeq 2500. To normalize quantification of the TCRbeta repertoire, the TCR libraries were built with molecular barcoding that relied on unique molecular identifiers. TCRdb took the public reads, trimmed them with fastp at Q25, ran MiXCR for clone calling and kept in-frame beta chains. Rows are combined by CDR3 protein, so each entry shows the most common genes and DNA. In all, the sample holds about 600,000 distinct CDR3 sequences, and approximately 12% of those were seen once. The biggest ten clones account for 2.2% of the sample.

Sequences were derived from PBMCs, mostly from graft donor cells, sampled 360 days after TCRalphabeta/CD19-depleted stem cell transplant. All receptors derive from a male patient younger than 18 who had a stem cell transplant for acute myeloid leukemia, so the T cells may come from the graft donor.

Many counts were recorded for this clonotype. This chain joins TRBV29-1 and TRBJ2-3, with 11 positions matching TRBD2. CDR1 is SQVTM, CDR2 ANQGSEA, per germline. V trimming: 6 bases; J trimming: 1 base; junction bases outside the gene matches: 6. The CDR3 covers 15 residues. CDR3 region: CSVTSGSWGTDTQYF. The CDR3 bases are TGCAGCGTAACTAGCGGGAGCTGGGGCACAGATACGCAGTATTTT.

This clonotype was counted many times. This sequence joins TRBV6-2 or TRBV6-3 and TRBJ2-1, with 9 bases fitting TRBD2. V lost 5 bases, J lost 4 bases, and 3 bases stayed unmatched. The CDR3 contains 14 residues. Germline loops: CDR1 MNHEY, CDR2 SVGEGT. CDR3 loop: CASSLAGPYNEQFF. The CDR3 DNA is TGTGCCAGCAGTCTAGCGGGGCCTTACAATGAGCAGTTCTTC.

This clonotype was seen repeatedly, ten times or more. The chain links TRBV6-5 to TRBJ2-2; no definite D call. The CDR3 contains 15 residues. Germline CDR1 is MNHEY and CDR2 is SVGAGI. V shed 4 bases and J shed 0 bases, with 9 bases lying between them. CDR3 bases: TGTGCCAGCAGTTTCTACGCTGCGAACACCGGGGAGCTGTTTTTT. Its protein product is CASSFYAANTGELFF.

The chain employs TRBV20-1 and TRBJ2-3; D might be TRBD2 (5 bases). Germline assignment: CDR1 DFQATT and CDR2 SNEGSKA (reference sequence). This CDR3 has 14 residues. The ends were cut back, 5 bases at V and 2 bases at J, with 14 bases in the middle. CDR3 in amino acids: CSARRGFSTDTQYF. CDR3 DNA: TGCAGTGCTCGGAGAGGGTTCTCCACAGATACGCAGTATTTT.

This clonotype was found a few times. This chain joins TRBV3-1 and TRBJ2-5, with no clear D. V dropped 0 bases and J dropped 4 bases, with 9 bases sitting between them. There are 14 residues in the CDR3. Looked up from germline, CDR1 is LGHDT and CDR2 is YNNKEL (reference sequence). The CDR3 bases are TGTGCCAGCAGCCAAGACCTGGGATTAGAGACCCAGTACTTC. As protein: CASSQDLGLETQYF.

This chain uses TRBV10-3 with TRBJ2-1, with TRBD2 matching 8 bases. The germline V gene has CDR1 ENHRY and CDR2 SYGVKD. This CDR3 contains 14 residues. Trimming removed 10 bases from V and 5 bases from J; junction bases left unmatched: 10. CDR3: CATGRALNDNEQFF. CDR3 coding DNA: TGTGCCACCGGGAGGGCCCTCAATGACAATGAGCAGTTCTTC.

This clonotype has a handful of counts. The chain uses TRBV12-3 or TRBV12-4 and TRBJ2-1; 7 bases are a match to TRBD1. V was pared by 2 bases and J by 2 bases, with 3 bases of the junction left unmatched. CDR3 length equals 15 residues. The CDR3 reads CASSLSGQTYNEQFF. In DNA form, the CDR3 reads TGTGCCAGCAGTTTATCGGGACAGACCTACAATGAGCAGTTCTTC.

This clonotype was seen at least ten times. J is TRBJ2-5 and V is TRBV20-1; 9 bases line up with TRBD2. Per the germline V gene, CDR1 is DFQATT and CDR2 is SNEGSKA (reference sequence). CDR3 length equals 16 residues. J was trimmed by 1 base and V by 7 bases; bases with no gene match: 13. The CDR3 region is CSEAGGLILGQETQYF. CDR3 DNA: TGCAGTGAGGCGGGAGGGCTGATTTTAGGCCAAGAGACCCAGTACTTC.

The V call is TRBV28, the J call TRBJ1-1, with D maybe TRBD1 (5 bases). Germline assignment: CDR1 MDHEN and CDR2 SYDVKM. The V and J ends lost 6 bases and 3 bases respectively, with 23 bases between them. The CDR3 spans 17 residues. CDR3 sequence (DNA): TGTGCCAGCAGCTCTCCAGGACCCAGGGACGGGCACACTGAAGCTTTCTTT. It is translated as CASSSPGPRDGHTEAFF.

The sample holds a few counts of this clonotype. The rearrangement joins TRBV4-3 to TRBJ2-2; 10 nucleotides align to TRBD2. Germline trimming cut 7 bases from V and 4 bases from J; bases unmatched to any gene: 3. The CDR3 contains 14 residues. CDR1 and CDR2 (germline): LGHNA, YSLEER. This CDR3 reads CASKAGGGTGELFF. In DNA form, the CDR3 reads TGCGCCAGCAAAGCGGGAGGGGGCACCGGGGAGCTGTTTTTT.

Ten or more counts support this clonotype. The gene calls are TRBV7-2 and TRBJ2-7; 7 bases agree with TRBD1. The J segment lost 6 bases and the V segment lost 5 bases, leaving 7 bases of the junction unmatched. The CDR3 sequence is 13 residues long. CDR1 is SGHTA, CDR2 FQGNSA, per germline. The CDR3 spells CASSGKTGAEQYV. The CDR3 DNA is TGTGCCAGCAGCGGAAAAACAGGGGCCGAGCAGTACGTC.

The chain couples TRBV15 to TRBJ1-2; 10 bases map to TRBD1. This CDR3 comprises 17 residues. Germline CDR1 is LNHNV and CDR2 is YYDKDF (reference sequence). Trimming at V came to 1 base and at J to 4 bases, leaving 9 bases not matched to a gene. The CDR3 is CATSRVTGTGVSYGYTF. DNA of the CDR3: TGTGCCACCAGCAGAGTTACCGGGACAGGGGTCTCCTATGGCTACACCTTC.

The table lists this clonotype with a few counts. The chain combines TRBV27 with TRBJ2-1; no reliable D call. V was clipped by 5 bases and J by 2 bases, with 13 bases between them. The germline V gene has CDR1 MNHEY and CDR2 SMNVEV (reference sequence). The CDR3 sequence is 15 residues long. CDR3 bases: TGTGCCAGCAGTAAGACCCGTGGCCCCTACAATGAGCAGTTCTTC. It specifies CASSKTRGPYNEQFF.

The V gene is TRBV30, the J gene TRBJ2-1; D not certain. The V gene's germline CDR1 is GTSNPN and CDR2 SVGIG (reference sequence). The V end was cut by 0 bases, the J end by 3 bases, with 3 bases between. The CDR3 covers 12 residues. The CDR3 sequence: CAWSVDYNEQFF. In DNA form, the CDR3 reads TGTGCCTGGAGTGTAGACTACAATGAGCAGTTCTTC.

The CDR3 protein is CASSRRFGLADEQYF. Written as DNA, the CDR3 is TGTGCCAGCAGCCGTCGGTTCGGACTAGCGGACGAGCAGTACTTC. The J gene is TRBJ2-7, the V gene TRBV12-3 or TRBV12-4, with 10 bases matching TRBD2. Trimming took 6 bases from V and 5 from J; bases not matched to a gene: 10. The CDR3 is 15 residues long.

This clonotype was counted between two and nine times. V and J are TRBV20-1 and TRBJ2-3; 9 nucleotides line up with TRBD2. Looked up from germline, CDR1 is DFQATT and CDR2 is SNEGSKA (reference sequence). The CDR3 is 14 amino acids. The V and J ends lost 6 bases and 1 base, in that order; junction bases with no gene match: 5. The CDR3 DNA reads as TGCAGTGCCCCTCAGCGGGAGGGCACAGATACGCAGTATTTT. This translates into CSAPQREGTDTQYF.

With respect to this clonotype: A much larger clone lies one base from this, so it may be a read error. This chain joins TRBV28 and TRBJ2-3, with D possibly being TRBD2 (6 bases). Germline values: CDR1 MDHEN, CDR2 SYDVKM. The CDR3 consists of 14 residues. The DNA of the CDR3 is TGTGCCAGCAGTTTTCGGGGAGGAAAAGATGCGCAGTATTTT. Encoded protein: CASSFRGGKDAQYF.

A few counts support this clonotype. CDR3 amino acids: CASSLGGGVTYTQYF. DNA for the CDR3: TGTGCCAGCAGCTTGGGAGGAGGAGTCACCTATACGCAGTATTTT. V is TRBV5-5 and J is TRBJ2-3; weak D call: TRBD2 (5 bases). V dropped 0 bases and J dropped 7 bases, with 15 bases sitting between them. The CDR3 length is 15 residues. From germline, CDR1 is SGHKS and CDR2 YYEKEE (reference sequence).

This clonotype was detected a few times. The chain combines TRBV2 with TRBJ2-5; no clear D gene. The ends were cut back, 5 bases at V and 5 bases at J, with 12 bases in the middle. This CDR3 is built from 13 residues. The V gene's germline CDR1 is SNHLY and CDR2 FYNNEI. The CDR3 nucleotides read TGTGCCAGCAGTCCGTTAGGATCCGAGACCCAGTACTTC. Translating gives CASSPLGSETQYF.

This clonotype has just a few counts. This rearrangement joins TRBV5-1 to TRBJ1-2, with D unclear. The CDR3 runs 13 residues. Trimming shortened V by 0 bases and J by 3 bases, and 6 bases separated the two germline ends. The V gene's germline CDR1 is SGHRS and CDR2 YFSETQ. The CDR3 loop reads CASSLDLDYGYTF. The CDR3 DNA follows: TGCGCCAGCAGCTTGGACCTGGACTATGGCTACACCTTC.

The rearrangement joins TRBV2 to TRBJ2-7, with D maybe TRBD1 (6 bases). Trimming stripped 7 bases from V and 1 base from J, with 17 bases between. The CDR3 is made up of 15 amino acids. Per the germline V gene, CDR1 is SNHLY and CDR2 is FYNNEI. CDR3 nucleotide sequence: TGTGCCAGCACCCAGCCCGGGACACCATCCTACGAGCAGTACTTC. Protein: CASTQPGTPSYEQYF.

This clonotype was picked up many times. The CDR3 sequence: CSARERTRGPSTDTQYF. The DNA for the CDR3 is TGCAGTGCTAGAGAGCGGACGAGGGGGCCTAGCACAGATACGCAGTATTTT. The V and J genes are TRBV20-1 and TRBJ2-3; 7 positions match TRBD1. The CDR3 length is 17 residues. The V and J ends lost 0 bases and 0 bases, in that order; junction bases with no gene match: 9. Looked up from germline, CDR1 is DFQATT and CDR2 is SNEGSKA (reference sequence).

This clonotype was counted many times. The CDR3 here is CASSSTSALANEQFF. In DNA, the CDR3 is TGTGCCAGCAGCTCGACTAGTGCCCTTGCCAATGAGCAGTTCTTC. The rearrangement joins TRBV11-1 to TRBJ2-1; possible D gene TRBD2, 6 bases. The CDR3 covers 15 residues. Germline V CDR1 and CDR2: SGHAT, FQDESV (reference sequence). V lost 4 bases to trimming and J lost 6 bases, with 16 bases between them.

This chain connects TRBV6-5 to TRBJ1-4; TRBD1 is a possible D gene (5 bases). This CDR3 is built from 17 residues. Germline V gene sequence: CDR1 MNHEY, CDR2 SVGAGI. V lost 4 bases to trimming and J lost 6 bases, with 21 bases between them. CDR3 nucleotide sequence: TGTGCCAGCAGTTCGAACCTGGTGTGGACAACGGATGAAAAACTGTTTTTT. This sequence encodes CASSSNLVWTTDEKLFF.

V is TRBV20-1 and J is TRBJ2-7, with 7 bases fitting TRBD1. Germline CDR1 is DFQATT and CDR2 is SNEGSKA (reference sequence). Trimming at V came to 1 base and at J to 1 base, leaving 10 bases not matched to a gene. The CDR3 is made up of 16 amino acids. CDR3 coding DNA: TGCAGTGCTAGAGGACAGGGAGTAACGTCGTCCTACGAGCAGTACTTC. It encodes CSARGQGVTSSYEQYF.

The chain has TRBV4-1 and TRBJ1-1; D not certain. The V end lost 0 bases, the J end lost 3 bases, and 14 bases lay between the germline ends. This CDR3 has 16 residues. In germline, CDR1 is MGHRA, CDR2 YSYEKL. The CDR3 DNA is TGCGCCAGCAGCCAAGATGGGCAAGGGTTTGACACTGAAGCTTTCTTT. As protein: CASSQDGQGFDTEAFF.

The CDR3 sequence: CASRFTGTGGEAFF. For the CDR3, the DNA is TGTGCCAGTAGGTTTACAGGGACGGGAGGTGAAGCTTTCTTT. This chain links TRBV19 with TRBJ1-1, with D possibly TRBD1 on 6 matching bases. The CDR3 is 14 amino acids. V lost 6 bases to trimming and J lost 7 bases, with 18 bases between them. Germline assignment: CDR1 LNHDA and CDR2 SQIVND (reference sequence).

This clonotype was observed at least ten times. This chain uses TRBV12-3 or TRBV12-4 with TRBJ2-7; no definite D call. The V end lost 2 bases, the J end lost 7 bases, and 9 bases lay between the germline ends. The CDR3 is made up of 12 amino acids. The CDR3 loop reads CASSLLGVEQYF. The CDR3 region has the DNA TGTGCCAGCAGTTTACTCGGAGTTGAGCAGTACTTC.

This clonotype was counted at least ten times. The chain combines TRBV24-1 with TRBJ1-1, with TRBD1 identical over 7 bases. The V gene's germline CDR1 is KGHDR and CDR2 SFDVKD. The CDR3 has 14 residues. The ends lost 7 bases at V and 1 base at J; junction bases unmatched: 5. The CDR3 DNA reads TGTGCCACCAGACAGGGGTTAGAGAACACTGAAGCTTTCTTT. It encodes CATRQGLENTEAFF.

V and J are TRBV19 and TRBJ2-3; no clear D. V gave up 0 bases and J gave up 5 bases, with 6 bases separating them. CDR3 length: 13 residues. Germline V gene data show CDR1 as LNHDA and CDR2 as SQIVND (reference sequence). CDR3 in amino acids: CASSIDWGDTQYF. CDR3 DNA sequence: TGTGCCAGTAGTATAGACTGGGGAGATACGCAGTATTTT. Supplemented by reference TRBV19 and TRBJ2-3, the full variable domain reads DGGITQSPKYLFRKEGQNVTLSCEQNLNHDAMYWYRQDPGQGLRLIYYSQIVNDFQKGDIAEGYSVSREKKESFPLTVTSAQKNPTAFYLCASSIDWGDTQYFGPGTRLTVL.

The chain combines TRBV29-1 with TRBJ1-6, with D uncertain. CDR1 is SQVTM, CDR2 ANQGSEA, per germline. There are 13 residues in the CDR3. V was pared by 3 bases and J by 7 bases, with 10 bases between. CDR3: CSVDSVGNSPLHF. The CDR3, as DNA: TGCAGCGTTGATTCGGTTGGGAATTCACCCCTCCACTTT.

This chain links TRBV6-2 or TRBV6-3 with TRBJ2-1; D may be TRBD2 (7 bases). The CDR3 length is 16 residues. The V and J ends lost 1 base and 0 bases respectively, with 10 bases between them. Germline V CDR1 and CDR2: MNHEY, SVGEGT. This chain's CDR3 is CASSYYAGASYNEQFF. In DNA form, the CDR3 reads TGTGCCAGCAGTTACTATGCGGGGGCCTCCTACAATGAGCAGTTCTTC.